This T cell receptor beta chain comes out of a study of T cells in Graves' hyperthyroidism and ophthalmopathy. Whole-study findings and limits: Blood also carried most thyroid clonotypes expanded above 0.001.

Trimming stripped 0 bases from V and 5 bases from J, with 16 bases between. The CDR3 contains 15 residues. Per germline, CDR1 DFQATT and CDR2 SNEGSKA (reference sequence). Researchers amplified the TCR beta CDR3 regions from RNA transcripts. HTBI primers were used for first-round RT-PCR of the TCR CDR3. Each CDR3 protein is one row after TCRdb ran MiXCR on the multiplex PCR reads. The sample carries around 280,000 distinct CDR3 sequences, roughly an eighth recorded once. This clonotype was detected ten times or more. The target antigen is unknown. Among the patients, aged 18 to 65, hyperthyroidism was newly diagnosed and had lasted under 2 months. For the diagnoses, clinical symptoms, serum thyroxine and TRAb, thyroid ultrasound and orbital computed tomography were used.

The sequence was collected from a woman aged 40 to 50 with Graves' hyperthyroidism. This chain connects TRBV20-1 to TRBJ2-5; D uncertain. The specimen was blood. CDR3 loop: CSARDGVAARETQYF. Written as DNA, the CDR3 is TGCAGTGCTAGAGATGGGGTCGCCGCACGGGAGACCCAGTACTTC.